Presented here are 15 T cell receptor beta chains from one specimen sequenced in a study of blood T cell repertoires in COVID-19. TCRdb's table, derived via immunoSEQ multiplex PCR, lists solely in-frame clones and lacks some. The sample shows some 98,000 clones, roughly 82% of them seen only once. Sequencing used peripheral blood. All receptors derive from a man in his 70s with active or convalescent COVID-19.

V and J are TRBV5-6 and TRBJ2-3; D call uncertain. V lost 4 bases to trimming and J lost 1 base, with 10 bases between them. Germline-derived CDR1 and CDR2 are SGHDT and YYEEEE. CDR3 length: 14 residues. The CDR3: CASSRDSRTDTQYF. Here the CDR3 DNA reads TGTGCCAGCAGCCGCGATAGTCGCACAGATACGCAGTATTTT.

The rearrangement links TRBV6-1 to TRBJ2-7, with D possibly TRBD2 on 6 matching bases. The CDR3 is 14 residues long. Germline CDR1 reads MNHNS; CDR2 reads SASEGT. Deletions cut 1 base from V and 2 bases from J, with 9 bases between. The CDR3 DNA is TGTGCCAGCAGTGAAGGGGGACTTCCCTACGAGCAGTACTTC. It yields the protein CASSEGGLPYEQYF.

The gene calls are TRBV19 and TRBJ1-1; the match to TRBD1 covers 9 bases. V was pared by 9 bases and J by 3 bases, with 14 bases of the junction left unmatched. This CDR3 comprises 16 residues. CDR1 is LNHDA and CDR2 is SQIVND in the germline V gene (reference sequence). The CDR3 loop is CASSYLLHRGHTEAFF. CDR3 DNA sequence: TGTGCCAGCTCTTACCTACTCCACAGGGGGCACACTGAAGCTTTCTTT.

A word on this clone: Other DNA sequences in this sample translate to the same CDR3. This sequence joins TRBV3-1 (or the pseudogene TRBV3-2) and TRBJ1-5; 9 nucleotides match TRBD1. The CDR3 is 14 residues long. V lost 4 bases and J lost 6; bases outside the gene matches: 4. CDR1 LGHDT and CDR2 YNNKEL come from the germline V gene (reference sequence). The CDR3 sequence: CASSPTGGGQPQHF. DNA for the CDR3: TGTGCCAGCAGCCCAACAGGGGGCGGTCAGCCCCAGCATTTT.

This clone was observed a few times. The chain joins TRBV11-1 to TRBJ2-7; D is perhaps TRBD1 (6 bases). With 5 bases removed from V and 5 bases from J, the gap between germline ends came to 10 bases. The CDR3 totals 12 residues. Germline CDR1 is SGHAT and CDR2 is FQDESV (reference sequence). CDR3 DNA sequence: TGTGCCAGCAGCCACAGGGACAACGAGCAGTACTTC. This encodes CASSHRDNEQYF.

V and J are TRBV19 and TRBJ1-5, with D possibly TRBD1 on 5 matching bases. The CDR3 totals 15 residues. Per the germline V gene, CDR1 is LNHDA and CDR2 is SQIVND (reference sequence). V was cut by 5 bases and J by 0 bases, with 11 bases left in between. CDR3 DNA: TGTGCCAGTAGTGTTCGGGGGTTTAGCAATCAGCCCCAGCATTTT. Amino acid sequence: CASSVRGFSNQPQHF.

V is TRBV15 and J is TRBJ1-4, with 8 positions matching TRBD1. This CDR3 has 14 amino acids. Germline V CDR1 and CDR2: LNHNV, YYDKDF (reference sequence). The trim removed 1 base at V and 7 bases at J, leaving 2 bases unmatched. CDR3 amino acids: CATSRGGQGEKLFF. The CDR3 region has the DNA TGTGCCACCAGCAGAGGCGGACAGGGTGAAAAACTGTTTTTT.

The chain is built from TRBV7-6 and TRBJ2-3, with TRBD2 as a possible D gene (5 bases). V was pared by 4 bases and J by 3 bases, with 14 bases between. The germline V gene encodes CDR1 SGHVS and CDR2 FNYEAQ. This CDR3 is built from 15 residues. CDR3 amino acids: CASSSLGSRTDTQYF. The CDR3 bases are TGTGCCAGCAGCTCTCTTGGGAGCCGGACAGATACGCAGTATTTT.

This clone was counted a few times. The chain combines TRBV5-1 with TRBJ1-2; TRBD1 matches 12 bases. V lost 5 bases to trimming and J lost 4 bases; unmatched junction nucleotides: 3. CDR1 and CDR2 from the germline V gene are SGHRS and YFSETQ. CDR3 length: 14 amino acids. The CDR3 protein is CASRGQGASYGYTF. For the CDR3, the DNA is TGCGCCAGCAGGGGACAGGGGGCTTCCTATGGCTACACCTTC.

This clone was recorded once. This chain uses TRBV10-3 with TRBJ2-7, with D possibly TRBD1 on 5 matching bases. V lost 0 bases to trimming and J lost 4 bases, with 10 bases between them. The CDR3 covers 14 residues. Germline CDR1 is ENHRY and CDR2 is SYGVKD. Here the CDR3 reads CAISESRTWYEQYF. CDR3 nucleotides: TGTGCCATCAGTGAGTCCAGGACATGGTACGAGCAGTACTTC.

The rearrangement links TRBV11-3 to TRBJ2-7; D is undetermined. Germline V gene sequence: CDR1 SGHNT, CDR2 YENEEA. The CDR3 sequence is 13 residues long. V was trimmed by 3 bases and J by 3 bases, leaving 9 bases between them. The CDR3 DNA reads as TGTGCCAGCAGCTTTTACAGCAACTACGAGCAGTACTTC. It encodes CASSFYSNYEQYF.

The chain carries TRBV7-2 and TRBJ2-5; 10 bases map to TRBD2. The CDR3 totals 15 residues. Germline V gene lookup returns CDR1 SGHTA and CDR2 FQGNSA. The V gene end was trimmed by 2 bases and the J gene end by 2 bases; junction bases not matched to a gene: 2. CDR3 DNA: TGTGCCAGCAGCTTAAGAGCGGGGGGGCAAGAGACCCAGTACTTC. Protein product: CASSLRAGGQETQYF. The whole variable domain, remainder taken from reference TRBV7-2 and TRBJ2-5, is GAGVSQSPSNKVTEKGKDVELRCDPISGHTALYWYRQSLGQGLEFLIYFQGNSAPDKSGLPSDRFSAERTGGSVSTLTIQRTQQEDSAVYLCASSLRAGGQETQYFGPGTRLLVL.

This clone has a single count. The rearrangement uses TRBV5-6 and TRBJ2-7, with D perhaps TRBD1 (5 bases). Trimming took 2 bases from V and 2 from J, leaving 14 bases between them. The V gene's germline CDR1 is SGHDT and CDR2 YYEEEE. This CDR3 has 15 residues. The CDR3 sequence: CASSFFDSPTYEQYF. As DNA, the CDR3 is TGTGCCAGCAGCTTCTTCGACAGCCCAACCTACGAGCAGTACTTC.

This chain joins TRBV7-3 and TRBJ2-2; D call uncertain. This CDR3 spans 14 amino acids. The V end lost 2 bases, the J end lost 1 base, and 5 bases lay between the germline ends. Germline CDR1 is SGHTA and CDR2 is FQGTGA. The CDR3 spells CASSLGRNTGELFF. In nucleotides, the CDR3 is TGTGCCAGCAGCTTAGGCAGGAACACCGGGGAGCTGTTTTTT.

J is TRBJ1-1 and V is TRBV7-8; 7 bases map to TRBD1. Per germline, CDR1 SGHVS and CDR2 FQNEAQ. This CDR3 spans 15 amino acids. V shed 6 bases, J shed 0 bases, and the junction held 7 bases outside the gene matches. CDR3: CASSSQGLLNTEAFF. The CDR3 nucleotides are TGTGCCAGCAGTTCACAGGGGCTCTTGAACACTGAAGCTTTCTTT.